The 22 T cell receptor beta chains reported below all come from one sample, sequenced in a study of technical replicates of blood from a handful of donors. TCRdb keeps only in-frame clones here, not all; method: immunoSEQ multiplex PCR. The table has about 97,000 clones, 95% to 96% seen once; the top ten hold approximately 0.38%. Input material: T cells isolated from PBMCs. These receptors were collected from a human donor in good health.

V and J are TRBV13 and TRBJ2-3; 10 nucleotides line up with TRBD2. Per the germline V gene, CDR1 is PRHDT and CDR2 is FYEKMQ (reference sequence). This CDR3 has 16 residues. Trimming cost V 2 bases and J 2 bases; bases outside gene matches: 4. The CDR3 nucleotides read TGTGCCAGCAGCTTAAGACTAGCGGGTGTCACAGATACGCAGTATTTT. It yields the protein CASSLRLAGVTDTQYF.

This clone showed up just once. The chain recombines TRBV6-1 with TRBJ1-3, with D uncertain. Germline V lookup: CDR1 MNHNS, CDR2 SASEGT. The CDR3 spans 15 residues. V was pared by 2 bases and J by 0 bases, with 8 bases between. The CDR3 DNA reads as TGTGCCAGCAGTGAATCGAGTGGCTCTGGAAACACCATATATTTT. Its translation is CASSESSGSGNTIYF.

In its sample, this clone was seen a few times. The genes are TRBV19 and TRBJ1-2; 7 nucleotides match TRBD1. The germline V gene has CDR1 LNHDA and CDR2 SQIVND (reference sequence). This CDR3 contains 13 residues. V lost 6 bases to trimming and J lost 4 bases; unmatched junction nucleotides: 5. The CDR3 sequence is CASSRQGTYGYTF. CDR3 sequence (DNA): TGTGCCAGTAGCAGACAGGGCACCTATGGCTACACCTTC.

CDR3 loop: CASNLQGDQPQHF. The CDR3 DNA follows: TGTGCCAGTAACCTTCAGGGGGATCAGCCCCAGCATTTT. V usage is TRBV19 and J usage is TRBJ1-5; TRBD1 aligns across 7 bases. CDR1 and CDR2 (germline): LNHDA, SQIVND (reference sequence). This CDR3 has 13 amino acids. V shed 7 bases, J shed 5 bases, and the junction held 5 bases outside the gene matches.

The chain recombines TRBV6-1 with TRBJ2-7; D is unclear. The V gene lost 2 bases and the J gene lost 2 bases, with 10 bases spanning the gap. The CDR3 runs to 14 residues. In germline, CDR1 is MNHNS, CDR2 SASEGT. The CDR3 region has the DNA TGTGCCAGCAGTGAACAGGAAAAGGCCTACGAGCAGTACTTC. This gives the protein CASSEQEKAYEQYF.

This CDR3 is CASSLGWAVSEAFF. The CDR3 coding sequence is TGTGCCAGCAGCTTGGGGTGGGCAGTAAGTGAAGCTTTCTTT. The V call is TRBV5-5, the J call TRBJ1-1; no clear D. The CDR3 totals 14 residues. Trimming shortened V by 0 bases and J by 7 bases, and 13 bases separated the two germline ends. CDR1 is SGHKS and CDR2 is YYEKEE in the germline V gene (reference sequence).

The chain combines TRBV9 with TRBJ2-1, with D possibly TRBD2 on 6 matching bases. Germline-derived CDR1 and CDR2 are SGDLS and YYNGEE. V lost 0 bases to trimming and J lost 5 bases, with 12 bases between them. CDR3 length equals 15 residues. The CDR3 DNA reads as TGTGCCAGCAGCGTAGCTCGGGGGAGCGACAATGAGCAGTTCTTC. Protein sequence: CASSVARGSDNEQFF.

The rearrangement joins TRBV11-1 to TRBJ2-1, with 9 bases fitting TRBD2. The V segment lost 3 bases and the J segment 8 bases; nucleotides outside the gene matches: 11. The CDR3 sequence is 16 residues long. Germline CDR1 and CDR2: SGHAT and FQDESV (reference sequence). As DNA, the CDR3 is TGTGCCAGCAGCTTGGGGGTAGCGGGAGTTGGGTATGAGCAGTTCTTC. Translating it yields CASSLGVAGVGYEQFF.

This chain links TRBV27 with TRBJ2-1; 7 nucleotides line up with TRBD1. The CDR3 has 14 residues. Germline loops: CDR1 MNHEY, CDR2 SMNVEV (reference sequence). V trimming: 3 bases; J trimming: 5 bases; junction bases outside the gene matches: 4. CDR3 DNA: TGTGCCAGCAGTTTGGGCAGGGGGAACAATGAGCAGTTCTTC. Translation gives CASSLGRGNNEQFF.

The chain links TRBV2 to TRBJ1-1; 7 bases align to TRBD1. V lost 6 bases to trimming and J lost 14 bases; unmatched junction nucleotides: 12. The CDR3 has 12 amino acids. Germline V gives CDR1 SNHLY, CDR2 FYNNEI. The CDR3 coding sequence is TGTGCCAGCAGGGGGGGACAGCCTGAAGGCTTCTTT. Translated: CASRGGQPEGFF.

The chain uses TRBV6-5 and TRBJ2-2, with D tentatively TRBD1 (6 bases). This CDR3 region has 15 residues. The germline CDR1 and CDR2 sequences are MNHEY and SVGAGI. Deletions cut 1 base from V and 6 bases from J, with 12 bases between. CDR3 DNA sequence: TGTGCCAGCAGTTACTTTAGAACAGGGCCCGGGGAGCTGTTTTTT. This gives the protein CASSYFRTGPGELFF.

The rearrangement links TRBV4-1 to TRBJ1-3; D is unresolved. Germline CDR1 reads MGHRA; CDR2 reads YSYEKL. The CDR3 has 16 residues. With 3 bases removed from V and 2 bases from J, the gap between germline ends came to 14 bases. This chain's CDR3 is CASSQQTQLPGNTIYF. CDR3 bases: TGCGCCAGCAGCCAGCAGACACAATTACCTGGAAACACCATATATTTT.

In its sample, this clone was seen once. The chain carries TRBV7-3 and TRBJ2-3; D is possibly TRBD2 (6 bases). V was shortened by 1 base and J by 5 bases, with 16 bases between the two germline ends. CDR3 length: 16 amino acids. Per the germline V gene, CDR1 is SGHTA and CDR2 is FQGTGA. The CDR3: CASSLIPGEVGDTQYF. In DNA form, the CDR3 reads TGTGCCAGCAGCTTAATTCCGGGAGAGGTTGGAGATACGCAGTATTTT.

The rearrangement joins TRBV7-8 to TRBJ2-7, with a tentative D call TRBD1 (6 bases). The CDR3 sequence is 17 residues long. The V gene's germline CDR1 is SGHVS and CDR2 FQNEAQ. V was trimmed by 1 base and J by 1 base, leaving 17 bases between them. The CDR3, as DNA: TGTGCCAGCAGCTTAGAGGGTGTGGACAGCGTATCCTACGAGCAGTACTTC. Translating it yields CASSLEGVDSVSYEQYF.

The chain has TRBV30 and TRBJ2-1; D may be TRBD2 (6 bases). The CDR3 sequence is 13 residues long. With 3 bases removed from V and 6 bases from J, the gap between germline ends came to 12 bases. The germline V gene has CDR1 GTSNPN and CDR2 SVGIG (reference sequence). The CDR3 loop is CAWRWDWANEQFF. The CDR3 DNA is TGTGCCTGGAGGTGGGACTGGGCCAATGAGCAGTTCTTC.

A single count supports this clone. V is TRBV6-1 and J is TRBJ2-3, with 7 bases matching TRBD2. CDR1 and CDR2 from the germline V gene are MNHNS and SASEGT. The CDR3 is made up of 13 amino acids. Losses at the gene ends were 8 bases for V and 4 bases for J; bases not matched to a gene: 6. CDR3 sequence (DNA): TGTGCCAGCTGGGGGGGACGCGCAGATACGCAGTATTTT. Translation: CASWGGRADTQYF.

This clone was seen a single time. In DNA form, the CDR3 reads TGTGCCAGCAGCCAGATTAGCGGGAGCTACGGGGCCCAGTACTTC. Protein product: CASSQISGSYGAQYF. The V call is TRBV4-2, the J call TRBJ2-5; 9 bases align to TRBD2. Germline V gene lookup returns CDR1 LGHNA and CDR2 YNFKEQ. CDR3 length equals 15 residues. The V segment lost 3 bases and the J segment 9 bases; nucleotides outside the gene matches: 11.

The genes are TRBV2 and TRBJ2-1; 12 bases are a match to TRBD2. Trimming cost V 10 bases and J 9 bases; bases outside gene matches: 7. CDR3 length: 13 residues. The germline CDR1 and CDR2 sequences are SNHLY and FYNNEI. The CDR3 region is CAIGLAGSSEQFF. CDR3 DNA sequence: TGTGCCATTGGACTAGCGGGATCCAGTGAGCAGTTCTTC. Based on the CDR3 plus reference TRBV2 and TRBJ2-1, the full variable domain is EPEVTQTPSHQVTQMGQEVILRCVPISNHLYFYWYRQILGQKVEFLVSFYNNEISEKSEIFDDQFSVERPDGSNFTLKIRSTKLEDSAMYFCAIGLAGSSEQFFGPGTRLTVL.

The chain has TRBV19 and TRBJ1-2, with TRBD1 matching over 7 bases. This CDR3 is built from 15 residues. Trimming took 7 bases from V and 2 from J; bases not matched to a gene: 10. Germline CDR1 and CDR2: LNHDA and SQIVND (reference sequence). DNA for the CDR3: TGTGCCAGTAATACCGGGACAGCCTTAAACTATGGCTACACCTTC. It encodes CASNTGTALNYGYTF.

Written as DNA, the CDR3 is TGTGCCAGTGGGACAGCCGGAAACACCATATATTTT. Translated: CASGTAGNTIYF. This chain links TRBV2 with TRBJ1-3; 7 bases agree with TRBD1. The junction had 3 bases not matched to a gene; V was cut back by 9 bases and J by 4 bases. The CDR3 contains 12 residues. Germline CDR1 SNHLY, CDR2 FYNNEI.

This CDR3 reads CAWGRGGFDSYEQYF. CDR3 bases: TGTGCCTGGGGCCGGGGGGGGTTTGATTCCTACGAGCAGTACTTC. This rearrangement joins TRBV30 to TRBJ2-7; 8 bases agree with TRBD2. The V gene end was trimmed by 5 bases and the J gene end by 1 base; junction bases not matched to a gene: 10. The CDR3 has 15 amino acids. The germline V gene encodes CDR1 GTSNPN and CDR2 SVGIG (reference sequence). Variable domain in full (rest from reference TRBV30 and TRBJ2-7): SQTIHQWPATLVQPVGSPLSLECTVEGTSNPNLYWYRQAAGRGLQLLFYSVGIGQISSEVPQNLSASRPQDRQFILSSKKLLLSDSGFYLCAWGRGGFDSYEQYFGPGTRLTVT.

The chain is built from TRBV19 and TRBJ1-1; a possible D gene is TRBD1 (5 bases). CDR3 size: 15 residues. The ends were cut back, 5 bases at V and 1 base at J, with 14 bases in the middle. The germline V gene encodes CDR1 LNHDA and CDR2 SQIVND (reference sequence). The CDR3 nucleotides are TGTGCCAGTAGTCCCCTCGCGGGGGGGAACACTGAAGCTTTCTTT. Protein product: CASSPLAGGNTEAFF. The variable domain in full, with the rest retrieved from reference TRBV19 and TRBJ1-1, is DGGITQSPKYLFRKEGQNVTLSCEQNLNHDAMYWYRQDPGQGLRLIYYSQIVNDFQKGDIAEGYSVSREKKESFPLTVTSAQKNPTAFYLCASSPLAGGNTEAFFGQGTRLTVV.